One and the same sample provided the 12 T cell receptor beta chains below, sequenced in a study of CD8+CD57+ T cells in acquired aplastic anemia (dated 2018 in TCRdb). Sequencing instrument: Illumina HiSeq 2000. TCR beta VDJ combination and CDR3 sequence profiling used genomic DNA as the template. TCRdb trimmed the raw reads at Q25, called clones with MiXCR and kept productive beta chains. Duplicate CDR3 protein sequences are folded into a single record with the most common DNA and genes. The sample has hundreds of thousands of distinct CDR3 sequences on record, about 70% of them singletons. 3% to 4.5% of the sample is held by the ten biggest clonotypes. The sequenced material came from sorted CD4+, CD8+, or CD8+CD57+ T cells (not recorded which) from PBMCs. All receptors derive from a human donor in good health, serving as a control.

Comment on this clonotype: One junction end does not reproduce the germline sequence, and a read error may be involved. The chain carries TRBV7-2 and TRBJ1-1; D might be TRBD1 (6 bases). The CDR3 runs to 13 residues. Looked up from germline, CDR1 is SGHTA and CDR2 is FQGNSA. CDR3 sequence (DNA): TGCGCCAGCAGCTTTAGGGGAAACAGGGAAGCTCCCTTT. It translates to CASSFRGNREAPF.

The gene calls are TRBV5-4 and TRBJ1-2, with D perhaps matching TRBD1 (5 bases). Germline V lookup: CDR1 SGHNT, CDR2 YYREEE (reference sequence). With 4 bases removed from V and 8 bases from J, the gap between germline ends came to 12 bases. This CDR3 is 12 amino acids long. In DNA, the CDR3 is TGTGCCAGCAGCCGGCAGGGCGAAGGCTACACCTTC. Translated: CASSRQGEGYTF.

The table lists this clonotype with many counts. The chain joins TRBV20-1 to TRBJ2-5, with 15 nucleotides matching TRBD2. Germline lookup yields CDR1 DFQATT and CDR2 SNEGSKA (reference sequence). The CDR3 is made up of 13 amino acids. CDR3 bases: TGCGGGGGGACTAGCGGGGGGCAAGAGACCCAGTACTTC. This sequence encodes CGGTSGGQETQYF.

In regard to this clonotype: The missing conserved phenylalanine or tryptophan at the end of this CDR3 makes a read error likely. The limits of the CDR3 on the DNA are not certain, so only TCRdb's listed CDR3 is given. The chain combines TRBV7-2 with TRBJ2-7; the table's D call of TRBD2 was not tested on the DNA. The CDR3 has 13 residues if both end residues are counted. Germline assignment: CDR1 SGHTA and CDR2 FQGNSA. CDR3 region: CASSLARERETQY.

As to this clonotype: One end of the junction is discordant with germline, which a read error may explain. V usage is TRBV2 and J usage is TRBJ1-1; 8 nucleotides line up with TRBD1. Germline values: CDR1 SNHLY, CDR2 FYNNEI. The CDR3 is 13 amino acids. CDR3: CASSTYRGQAALF. The CDR3 DNA is TGTGCCAGCAGCACTTACAGGGGACAGGCAGCGCTCTTT.

This chain uses TRBV15 with TRBJ1-1; TRBD1 matches 7 bases. The CDR3 extends over 13 amino acids. The junction had 9 bases not matched to a gene; V was cut back by 10 bases and J by 4 bases. In germline, CDR1 is LNHNV, CDR2 YYDKDF (reference sequence). The CDR3 coding sequence is TGTGCCAGCGGCAGACAGGGTCTCACTGAAGCTTTCTTT. Its translation: CASGRQGLTEAFF.

The chain combines TRBV10-3 with TRBJ1-1; no reliable D call. The ends were cut back, 11 bases at V and 3 bases at J, with 25 bases in the middle. Germline CDR1 reads ENHRY; CDR2 reads SYGVKD. The CDR3 length is 16 residues. The CDR3 nucleotides read TGTGCCGCCAGCAAACGAGCGGCCAACGAGGACACTGAAGCTTTCTTT. This sequence encodes CAASKRAANEDTEAFF.

This sequence joins TRBV7-2 and TRBJ2-1; TRBD2 matches at 7 bases. CDR3 length: 15 residues. The trim removed 11 bases at V and 16 bases at J, leaving 26 bases unmatched. Germline V lookup: CDR1 SGHTA, CDR2 FQGNSA. The CDR3 DNA is TGTGCCCGTGAGGGAGGGACTGAAGCTAACCTTGGACAATTCTTC. Encoded protein: CAREGGTEANLGQFF.

In this sample, this clonotype turned up many times. The chain employs TRBV27 and TRBJ1-1; possible D gene TRBD1, 5 bases. Per the germline V gene, CDR1 is MNHEY and CDR2 is SMNVEV (reference sequence). The CDR3 totals 14 residues. V lost 3 bases, J lost 5 bases, and 13 bases lay in between. CDR3: CASSFNPGGTEAFF. The CDR3 DNA is TGTGCCAGCAGTTTCAACCCGGGGGGGACTGAAGCTTTCTTT.

This clonotype was found many times. This chain joins TRBV7-9 and TRBJ1-2, with TRBD1 matching over 7 bases. The CDR3 spans 14 residues. Germline CDR1 SEHNR, CDR2 FQNEAQ (reference sequence). V lost 5 bases and J lost 2; bases outside the gene matches: 5. This CDR3 reads CASSPLGQNYGYTF. CDR3 coding DNA: TGTGCCAGCAGCCCCCTGGGACAGAACTATGGCTACACCTTC.

The rearrangement uses TRBV20-1 and TRBJ1-6; no clear D. Germline V CDR1 and CDR2: DFQATT, SNEGSKA (reference sequence). The V end was cut by 1 base, the J end by 11 bases, with 15 bases between. The CDR3 runs to 14 residues. This chain's CDR3 is CSARAGEYETPLHF. CDR3 DNA sequence: TGCAGTGCTAGAGCTGGGGAGTATGAAACACCCCTCCACTTT.

The V and J genes are TRBV5-1 and TRBJ2-7; D ambiguous. V dropped 4 bases and J dropped 3 bases, with 17 bases sitting between them. Per germline, CDR1 SGHRS and CDR2 YFSETQ. The CDR3 is 15 residues long. The DNA of the CDR3 is TGCGCCAGCAGCCAGGTAGGCCTCACGGACTACGAGCAGTACTTC. Residues: CASSQVGLTDYEQYF.